The next 17 T cell receptor beta chains were all read from a single sample in a study of T cells in Graves' hyperthyroidism and ophthalmopathy. Authors of the study amplified TCR beta CDR3 regions from RNA transcripts. First-round RT-PCR of the TCR CDR3 relied on the HTBI primer set. TCRdb re-analysed the multiplex PCR reads in MiXCR, keeping a single row per CDR3 protein. The sample holds roughly 420,000 distinct CDR3 sequences, around 16% seen once. Sequenced input: blood. Receptors originate from a woman under 30 with Graves' hyperthyroidism.

The chain combines TRBV2 with TRBJ2-7; perhaps TRBD1 as D (5 bases). Trimming took 5 bases from V and 3 from J, leaving 11 bases between them. This CDR3 spans 13 amino acids. The V gene's germline CDR1 is SNHLY and CDR2 FYNNEI. The CDR3 DNA is TGTGCCAGCAGTTCCCGACAGTACTACGAGCAGTACTTC. Its protein product is CASSSRQYYEQYF.

This clonotype was recorded many times. The chain carries TRBV29-1 and TRBJ2-5; 13 bases are a match to TRBD2. The CDR3 spans 16 residues. V lost 7 bases, J lost 4 bases, and 12 bases stayed unmatched. Germline assignment: CDR1 SQVTM and CDR2 ANQGSEA. CDR3 bases: TGCAGCGCTGTGACACGGACTAGCGGGAGAGGAGAGACCCAGTACTTC. Translated: CSAVTRTSGRGETQYF. Combining the CDR3 with reference TRBV29-1 and TRBJ2-5 gives the whole variable domain SAVISQKPSRDICQRGTSLTIQCQVDSQVTMMFWYRQQPGQSLTLIATANQGSEATYESGFVIDKFPISRPNLTFSTLTVSNMSPEDSSIYLCSAVTRTSGRGETQYFGPGTRLLVL.

This clonotype was detected only once. This chain links TRBV30 with TRBJ2-5; D unresolved. The CDR3 is made up of 13 amino acids. CDR1 and CDR2 (germline): GTSNPN, SVGIG (reference sequence). Trimming pared 0 bases from V and 1 base from J, leaving 6 bases between. CDR3 in amino acids: CAWSVQAQETQYF. The CDR3 DNA reads TGTGCCTGGAGTGTGCAGGCCCAAGAGACCCAGTACTTC.

This clonotype was observed many times. The chain joins TRBV15 to TRBJ2-7; 9 bases map to TRBD1. Germline V gene data show CDR1 as LNHNV and CDR2 as YYDKDF (reference sequence). The CDR3 sequence is 16 residues long. With 0 bases clipped from V and 5 bases from J, the junction kept 8 bases outside the gene matches. The CDR3 here is CATSRDIGTGNNEQYF. In DNA, the CDR3 is TGTGCCACCAGCAGAGACATTGGGACAGGGAACAACGAGCAGTACTTC. Together with reference TRBV15 and TRBJ2-7, the CDR3 gives the full variable domain: DAMVIQNPRYQVTQFGKPVTLSCSQTLNHNVMYWYQQKSSQAPKLLFHYYDKDFNNEADTPDNFQSRRPNTSFCFLDIRSPGLGDTAMYLCATSRDIGTGNNEQYFGPGTRLTVT.

This clonotype was detected a few times. CDR3 protein: CASSEANLRNEQFF. The CDR3 nucleotides are TGTGCCAGCAGTGAAGCCAATCTCCGGAATGAGCAGTTCTTC. V usage is TRBV25-1 and J usage is TRBJ2-1, with no clear D. The germline V and J ends were trimmed by 2 bases and 7 bases, with 12 bases remaining between them. CDR1 is MGHDK, CDR2 SYGVNS, per germline. The CDR3 spans 14 residues. Full variable domain (rest looked up from reference TRBV25-1 and TRBJ2-1): EADIYQTPRYLVIGTGKKITLECSQTMGHDKMYWYQQDPGMELHLIHYSYGVNSTEKGDLSSESTVSRIRTEHFPLTLESARPSHTSQYLCASSEANLRNEQFFGPGTRLTVL.

As concerns this clonotype: A much more abundant neighbour one base away suggests this may be a read error. V and J are TRBV7-8 and TRBJ1-6, with D unresolved. The CDR3 runs 15 residues. Germline V gene sequence: CDR1 SGHVS, CDR2 FQNEAQ. This CDR3 is CAGSLTGPEGQPLHF. CDR3 bases: TGTGCCGGCAGCTTAACCGGGCCAGAAGGCCAACCCCTCCACTTT.

This clonotype came up many times. This chain uses TRBV6-1 with TRBJ2-2; a possible D gene is TRBD1 (6 bases). Per germline, CDR1 MNHNS and CDR2 SASEGT. Trimming removed 7 bases at V and 1 base at J, with 22 bases between. CDR3 size: 18 residues. The CDR3 DNA reads TGTGCCAGCACCCAGCAGGGGCGAGTCCGCATGAACACCGGGGAGCTGTTTTTT. Encoded protein: CASTQQGRVRMNTGELFF.

This clonotype was seen at least ten times. The chain has TRBV29-1 and TRBJ1-1; 8 bases are shared with TRBD1. CDR3 length equals 14 residues. V shed 6 bases and J 0 bases; nucleotides not matched to a gene: 6. The germline V gene encodes CDR1 SQVTM and CDR2 ANQGSEA. The CDR3 loop is CSVEQGGLNTEAFF. In nucleotides, the CDR3 is TGCAGCGTGGAACAGGGGGGATTGAACACTGAAGCTTTCTTT.

Ten or more counts support this clonotype. The rearrangement joins TRBV7-8 to TRBJ1-4; D ambiguous. Trimming took off 2 bases at V and 8 bases at J, with 9 bases between the two ends. This CDR3 has 13 amino acids. CDR1 and CDR2 from the germline V gene are SGHVS and FQNEAQ. CDR3 protein: CASSLSPIEKLFF. DNA for the CDR3: TGTGCCAGCAGCTTATCTCCGATAGAAAAACTGTTTTTT.

The chain combines TRBV7-9 with TRBJ2-7; TRBD2 matches at 8 bases. This CDR3 is built from 17 residues. Germline CDR1 reads SEHNR; CDR2 reads FQNEAQ (reference sequence). With 5 bases clipped from V and 2 bases from J, the junction kept 14 bases outside the gene matches. The CDR3 bases are TGTGCCAGCAGCCGTCCGGGAGGGGAGAGGGCCACCTACGAGCAGTACTTC. Translated: CASSRPGGERATYEQYF.

Ten or more counts support this clonotype. V is TRBV27 and J is TRBJ2-5; 11 bases are shared with TRBD2. The germline V gene encodes CDR1 MNHEY and CDR2 SMNVEV (reference sequence). This CDR3 contains 16 residues. Trimming removed 5 bases from V and 2 bases from J; junction bases left unmatched: 7. The CDR3 here is CASSHTSGGAQETQYF. Here the CDR3 DNA reads TGTGCCAGCAGTCACACTAGCGGGGGTGCTCAAGAGACCCAGTACTTC.

Of note for this clonotype: Here the CDR3 omits its conserved ending phenylalanine or tryptophan, so a read error is the likely source. This chain links TRBV9 with TRBJ1-3; 11 positions match TRBD1. The J segment lost 3 bases and the V segment lost 4 bases, leaving 9 bases of the junction unmatched. This CDR3 has 17 residues. Germline assignment: CDR1 SGDLS and CDR2 YYNGEE. The CDR3 sequence: CASSPSGTGGIGNTIYS. CDR3 sequence (DNA): TGTGCCAGCAGCCCGTCCGGGACAGGGGGTATTGGAAACACCATATATTCT.

This clonotype appeared many times. The chain joins TRBV3-1 to TRBJ1-3; no firm D call. The V gene's germline CDR1 is LGHDT and CDR2 YNNKEL (reference sequence). The CDR3 has 14 amino acids. V lost 2 bases and J lost 0, with 5 bases in between. CDR3 in DNA: TGTGCCAGCAGCCAAACCCGCTCTGGAAACACCATATATTTT. This encodes CASSQTRSGNTIYF.

Many counts were recorded for this clonotype. In DNA form, the CDR3 reads TGCGCCAGCAGCCCCGGTGGGGGCCGTCGAGAGACCCAGTACTTC. It specifies CASSPGGGRRETQYF. The rearrangement joins TRBV5-1 to TRBJ2-5; possible D gene TRBD1, 6 bases. The CDR3 extends over 15 amino acids. The germline V and J ends were trimmed by 4 bases and 4 bases, with 17 bases remaining between them. CDR1 SGHRS and CDR2 YFSETQ come from the germline V gene. The variable domain in full, with the rest retrieved from reference TRBV5-1 and TRBJ2-5, is KAGVTQTPRYLIKTRGQQVTLSCSPISGHRSVSWYQQTPGQGLQFLFEYFSETQRNKGNFPGRFSGRQFSNSRSEMNVSTLELGDSALYLCASSPGGGRRETQYFGPGTRLLVL.

Many counts were recorded for this clonotype. V is TRBV9 and J is TRBJ2-1; D might be TRBD1 or TRBD2, each matching 5 bases. CDR1 is SGDLS and CDR2 is YYNGEE in the germline V gene. V lost 7 bases and J lost 10, with 21 bases in between. The CDR3 loop spans 14 amino acids. CDR3 DNA sequence: TGTGCCAGCCAATCCCGGGACCCACCTGGGGAGCAGTTCTTC. This gives the protein CASQSRDPPGEQFF.

This clonotype was counted between two and nine times. A read error may be the cause here, since a much bigger clone is one base away. The chain has TRBV30 and TRBJ1-3; D unresolved. This CDR3 contains 15 residues. Germline values: CDR1 GTSNPN, CDR2 SVGIG (reference sequence). In DNA, the CDR3 is TGTGCCTGGAGTAATGTGGGCCGCTCTGGAAACACCATGTATTTT. Translating it yields CAWSNVGRSGNTMYF.

This clonotype has a count of ten or more. V is TRBV10-2 and J is TRBJ2-1; 10 bases map to TRBD2. V was clipped by 10 bases and J by 8 bases; unmatched bases: 8. The CDR3 sequence is 13 residues long. Germline V gives CDR1 WSHSY, CDR2 SAAADI. The CDR3 DNA reads as TGCGCCACCGGGCACAGCGGGAGGGATGAGCAGTTCTTC. It yields the protein CATGHSGRDEQFF.